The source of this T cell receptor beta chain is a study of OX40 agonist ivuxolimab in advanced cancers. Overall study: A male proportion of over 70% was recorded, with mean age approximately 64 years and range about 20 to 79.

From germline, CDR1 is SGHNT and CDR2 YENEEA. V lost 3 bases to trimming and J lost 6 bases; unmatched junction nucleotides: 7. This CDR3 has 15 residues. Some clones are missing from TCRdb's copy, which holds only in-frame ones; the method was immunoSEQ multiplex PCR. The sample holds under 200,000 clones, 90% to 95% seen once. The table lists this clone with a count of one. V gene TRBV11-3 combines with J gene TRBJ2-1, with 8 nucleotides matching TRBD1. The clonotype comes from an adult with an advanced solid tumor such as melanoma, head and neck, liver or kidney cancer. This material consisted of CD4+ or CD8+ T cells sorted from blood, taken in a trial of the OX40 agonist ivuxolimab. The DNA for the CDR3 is TGTGCCAGCAGCTTGGGGCAGGGGGCTGGCAATGAGCAGTTCTTC. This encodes CASSLGQGAGNEQFF.